These 29 T cell receptor beta chains originate from one sample sequenced in a study of regulatory T cells in long-lasting Graves disease (dated by TCRdb to the early 2020s). This sample's time point label indicates: newly diagnosed GD, antithyroid drugs for less than 3 months. For both TCR sequencing and RNA sequencing, RNA was extracted from PBMCs in TRIzol. The library was made by multiplex PCR. For sequencing, an Illumina HiSeq 4000 was employed. TCR beta libraries were built with iRepertoire HTBI primers and Arm-PCR amplification of CDR3 regions. The public reads were reanalyzed by TCRdb: fastp trimming at Q25, MiXCR alignment, in-frame beta chains only. Entries are consolidated by CDR3 protein sequence, retaining the most common genes and DNA. The sample table contains fewer than 550,000 distinct CDR3 sequences; only one count was recorded for roughly 17% of them. Jointly, the top ten make up about a quarter of the sample.

The same data also contributed to another study, on T cells in Graves' hyperthyroidism and ophthalmopathy.

The sample in question was peripheral blood mononuclear cells (PBMCs), obtained at new diagnosis, from a patient treated with antithyroid drugs. These receptors were collected from a woman aged 18-29 years with Graves disease. Donor details come from another sample of the same person, matched by shared clones.

The table lists this clonotype with a few counts. The chain links TRBV20-1 to TRBJ2-3; possible D gene TRBD2, 6 bases. CDR1 is DFQATT and CDR2 is SNEGSKA in the germline V gene (reference sequence). Trimming shortened V by 5 bases and J by 2 bases, and 14 bases separated the two germline ends. The CDR3 length is 14 residues. CDR3 nucleotide sequence: TGCAGTGCTTATAGGACTACCCCCACAGATACGCAGTATTTT. Its protein is CSAYRTTPTDTQYF.

The chain links TRBV7-2 to TRBJ1-4; possible D gene TRBD1, 5 bases. CDR3 length: 17 residues. Germline V gene data show CDR1 as SGHTA and CDR2 as FQGNSA. V was clipped by 5 bases and J by 0 bases, with 16 bases between them. The CDR3 protein is CASSLPGGGATNEKLFF. DNA for the CDR3: TGTGCCAGCAGCCTCCCCGGGGGTGGGGCAACTAATGAAAAACTGTTTTTT.

This clonotype was seen only a few times. In DNA form, the CDR3 reads TGTGCCACCAGCAGAGAAAGGGTAAGGGACAACGCCAATCAGCCCCAGCATTTT. Encoded protein: CATSRERVRDNANQPQHF. V and J are TRBV15 and TRBJ1-5, with D perhaps TRBD1 (6 bases). Germline CDR1 is LNHNV and CDR2 is YYDKDF (reference sequence). There are 18 residues in the CDR3. Trimming removed 0 bases at V and 3 bases at J, with 18 bases between.

Regarding this clonotype: This may arise from a read error, as a much more abundant clone is one base away. The chain employs TRBV5-6 and TRBJ2-2; 8 positions agree with TRBD1. Per germline, CDR1 SGHDT and CDR2 YYEEEE. The CDR3 totals 16 residues. The V segment lost 4 bases and the J segment 7 bases; nucleotides outside the gene matches: 12. CDR3 nucleotide sequence: TGTGCCAGCAGCCCGGACAGGGCTCGATTTGTCGGGGAGCTGTTTTTT. Translated, it gives CASSPDRARFVGELFF.

This clonotype has at least ten counts. CDR3 sequence (DNA): TGTGCCAGCAGTTTACGGGGGCAGGGCGGGGAGCAGTTCTTC. This sequence encodes CASSLRGQGGEQFF. V and J are TRBV12-3 or TRBV12-4 and TRBJ2-1; D assignment may be TRBD1 or TRBD2 (6 bases each). V was trimmed by 2 bases and J by 10 bases, leaving 15 bases between them. The CDR3 loop spans 14 amino acids.

This clonotype has ten or more counts. The chain uses TRBV18 and TRBJ2-1; D may be TRBD2 (6 bases). V was shortened by 2 bases and J by 9 bases, with 11 bases between the two germline ends. CDR3 length: 13 residues. Germline loops: CDR1 KGHSH, CDR2 LQKENI. The CDR3 region is CASSPSREVEQFF. The CDR3 DNA sequence: TGTGCCAGCTCACCAAGCAGGGAGGTTGAGCAGTTCTTC.

This clonotype appeared many times. This chain uses TRBV7-9 with TRBJ2-7; 7 nucleotides align to TRBD1. Germline lookup yields CDR1 SEHNR and CDR2 FQNEAQ (reference sequence). The CDR3 extends over 15 amino acids. J gave up 7 bases and V 5 bases, and 14 bases lay outside the gene matches. The CDR3 coding sequence is TGTGCCAGCAGCAAAGGGACAGCCCTCGGAGAGGAGCAGTACTTC. Its translation: CASSKGTALGEEQYF.

This clonotype has ten or more counts. The CDR3 region is CASSLRPREPQHF. Here the CDR3 DNA reads TGTGCCAGCAGTTTGCGTCCTAGAGAGCCCCAGCATTTT. The chain is built from TRBV28 and TRBJ1-5; D unresolved. CDR3 length: 13 amino acids. Trimming took 3 bases from V and 8 from J, leaving 11 bases between them. Germline V gene lookup returns CDR1 MDHEN and CDR2 SYDVKM.

In its sample, this clonotype was seen many times. The chain carries TRBV18 and TRBJ2-5; tentative D call: TRBD1 (5 bases). CDR1 is KGHSH, CDR2 LQKENI, per germline. The V gene lost 3 bases and the J gene lost 3 bases, with 8 bases spanning the gap. CDR3 length: 13 residues. CDR3 nucleotide sequence: TGTGCCAGCTCACCGGGCAGGGAAGAGACCCAGTACTTC. This sequence encodes CASSPGREETQYF.

This clonotype was counted between two and nine times. This chain links TRBV24-1 with TRBJ2-3; no definite D call. The J call is doubtful: the DNA matches TRBJ2-7 better. The CDR3 runs to 11 residues. Germline V gene lookup returns CDR1 KGHDR and CDR2 SFDVKD. CDR3 amino acids: CATSDFYEQYF. CDR3 coding DNA: TGTGCCACCAGTGATTTCTATGAGCAGTACTTC.

The chain recombines TRBV13 with TRBJ2-2; D possibly corresponds to TRBD2 (6 bases). Trimming left V 4 bases short and J 0 bases short, with 15 bases between. Germline CDR1 and CDR2: PRHDT and FYEKMQ (reference sequence). This CDR3 has 17 residues. CDR3 nucleotides: TGTGCCAGCAGCTCAATGGGAGGTATCTCGAACACCGGGGAGCTGTTTTTT. Its translation is CASSSMGGISNTGELFF.

The V gene is TRBV6-5, the J gene TRBJ2-1; 7 nucleotides match TRBD2. Germline lookup yields CDR1 MNHEY and CDR2 SVGAGI. V was pared by 3 bases and J by 3 bases, with 8 bases of the junction left unmatched. The CDR3 runs to 16 residues. The CDR3 DNA reads as TGTGCCAGCAGTTATGGGGCGGGAGCCTTCTACAATGAGCAGTTCTTC. Its protein product is CASSYGAGAFYNEQFF.

This chain connects TRBV6-9 to TRBJ2-7; 10 bases are a match to TRBD2. This CDR3 contains 16 residues. Trimming removed 3 bases from V and 5 bases from J; junction bases left unmatched: 10. Per germline, CDR1 MNHGY and CDR2 SVAAGI. The CDR3 coding sequence is TGTGCCAGCAGTTACCGTGCTAGCGGGGGAAGGAACGAGCAGTACTTC. Translated: CASSYRASGGRNEQYF.

This clonotype appeared many times. The chain employs TRBV6-5 and TRBJ1-2; D not resolved. The V and J ends lost 0 bases and 8 bases respectively, with 13 bases between them. CDR1 and CDR2 (germline): MNHEY, SVGAGI. The CDR3 has 14 residues. The CDR3 sequence: CASSYSRLGSGYTF. The DNA of the CDR3 is TGTGCCAGCAGTTACTCGAGACTGGGCTCCGGCTACACCTTC.

This clonotype was detected many times. This chain links TRBV29-1 with TRBJ2-6, with D hard to call. The CDR3 is 13 amino acids. Germline CDR1 reads SQVTM; CDR2 reads ANQGSEA. The ends were cut back, 4 bases at V and 4 bases at J, with 8 bases in the middle. The CDR3 spells CSVVVAGANVLTF. The CDR3 DNA follows: TGCAGCGTTGTGGTGGCAGGGGCCAACGTCCTGACTTTC.

CDR3 bases: TGTGCCAGCAGCCTGGAGGGGAGCGCGGAGTTCTTC. Its translation: CASSLEGSAEFF. This sequence joins TRBV7-3 and TRBJ2-1; weak D call: TRBD2 (6 bases). Looked up from germline, CDR1 is SGHTA and CDR2 is FQGTGA. Trimming left V 5 bases short and J 14 bases short, with 16 bases between. CDR3 length: 12 residues.

Ten or more counts support this clonotype. The J gene is TRBJ2-5, the V gene TRBV7-8, with 7 bases lining up with TRBD1. After removal of 5 bases from V and 2 bases from J, the junction contained 2 bases not matched to a gene. CDR3 length equals 13 residues. Germline V gives CDR1 SGHVS, CDR2 FQNEAQ. CDR3 loop: CASSRDRQETQYF. CDR3 DNA sequence: TGTGCCAGCAGCCGGGACAGACAAGAGACCCAGTACTTC.

This clonotype came up a few times. This chain uses TRBV30 with TRBJ2-2; TRBD2 aligns across 7 bases. Trimming took 0 bases from V and 8 from J; bases not matched to a gene: 9. Germline values: CDR1 GTSNPN, CDR2 SVGIG (reference sequence). The CDR3 has 15 amino acids. In DNA form, the CDR3 reads TGTGCCTGGAGTGTATCGCCTAGCGGAGGGGGGGAGCTGTTTTTT. This encodes CAWSVSPSGGGELFF.

This clonotype was seen a few times. One end of the junction is discordant with germline, which a read error may explain. CDR3 bases: TGTACCAGCAGCTTCGACAGGGTGGCTGGCTACACCTTC. This gives the protein CTSSFDRVAGYTF. The chain links TRBV7-9 to TRBJ1-2, with 7 bases aligning to TRBD1. The CDR3 spans 13 residues. Germline V lookup: CDR1 SEHNR, CDR2 FQNEAQ (reference sequence).

This rearrangement joins TRBV19 to TRBJ2-1, with D hard to call. CDR1 LNHDA and CDR2 SQIVND come from the germline V gene (reference sequence). CDR3 length: 13 residues. Trimming pared 7 bases from V and 10 bases from J, leaving 17 bases between. CDR3 DNA: TGTGCCAGTACCGACCGAACCAGCGCCGAGCAGTTCTTC. Protein sequence: CASTDRTSAEQFF.

The chain carries TRBV19 and TRBJ2-7; 8 bases line up with TRBD1. The J segment lost 10 bases and the V segment lost 6 bases, leaving 11 bases of the junction unmatched. The germline V gene has CDR1 LNHDA and CDR2 SQIVND (reference sequence). This CDR3 has 13 amino acids. DNA of the CDR3: TGTGCCAGTAGCCCACAGGGGGGAATCGAACAGTACTTC. It is translated as CASSPQGGIEQYF.

This clonotype has a count of ten or more. The CDR3: CSAPPLLGDTEAFF. CDR3 nucleotides: TGCAGTGCCCCCCCCCTCCTGGGGGACACTGAAGCTTTCTTT. The genes are TRBV20-1 and TRBJ1-1; D may be TRBD1 (5 bases). The CDR3 runs to 14 residues. V was shortened by 6 bases and J by 3 bases, with 17 bases between the two germline ends. CDR1 is DFQATT and CDR2 is SNEGSKA in the germline V gene (reference sequence).

This clonotype was seen repeatedly, ten times or more. The chain joins TRBV11-2 to TRBJ2-7, with 9 bases aligning to TRBD1. The germline V gene has CDR1 SGHAT and CDR2 FQNNGV. After removal of 6 bases from V and 7 bases from J, the junction contained 7 bases not matched to a gene. This CDR3 is built from 13 residues. CDR3 coding DNA: TGTGCCAGCAGACTACAGGGGGCTGAAGAGCAGTACTTC. Translated, it gives CASRLQGAEEQYF.

Ten or more counts support this clonotype. The chain uses TRBV20-1 and TRBJ1-4; 8 nucleotides align to TRBD1. Unmatched junction bases numbered 20, after V lost 3 bases and J lost 11 bases. Germline V gene lookup returns CDR1 DFQATT and CDR2 SNEGSKA (reference sequence). CDR3 length: 17 amino acids. The CDR3 DNA reads TGCAGTGCTAGGAGTGGGGCCGCTGGACAGGGTGGATTGAAACTGTTTTTT. Its translation: CSARSGAAGQGGLKLFF.

This clonotype was observed at least ten times. The chain joins TRBV7-8 to TRBJ1-3; no definite D call. This CDR3 has 15 residues. Germline V gene sequence: CDR1 SGHVS, CDR2 FQNEAQ. Trimming took off 0 bases at V and 2 bases at J, with 8 bases between the two ends. The CDR3 spells CASSLAGRTGNTIYF. As DNA, the CDR3 is TGTGCCAGCAGCTTAGCGGGGAGAACTGGAAACACCATATATTTT.

With regard to this clonotype: With a far larger clone one base away, a read error is the likely cause. V usage is TRBV18 and J usage is TRBJ2-3; D is uncertain. The CDR3 is made up of 11 amino acids. Germline V gene sequence: CDR1 KGHSH, CDR2 LQKENI. CDR3 in amino acids: CASSPSETRYF. CDR3 in DNA: TGTGCCAGCTCACCCTCCGAGACCCGGTACTTC. The full variable domain, completed using reference TRBV18 and TRBJ2-3, is NAGVMQNPRHLVRRRGQEARLRCSPMKGHSHVYWYRQLPEEGLKFMVYLQKENIIDESGMPKERFSAEFPKEGPSILRIQQVVRGDSAAYFCASSPSETRYFGPGTRLTVL.

The genes are TRBV28 and TRBJ2-1; 10 bases line up with TRBD2. CDR1 MDHEN and CDR2 SYDVKM come from the germline V gene. Trimming took 10 bases from V and 8 from J; bases not matched to a gene: 17. The CDR3 has 16 amino acids. This CDR3 reads CAIAKSAGGPVDEQFF. The CDR3 nucleotides read TGTGCCATCGCTAAGTCAGCGGGAGGGCCCGTGGATGAGCAGTTCTTC.

This clonotype was seen repeatedly, ten times or more. The gene calls are TRBV29-1 and TRBJ1-6; possibly TRBD1 for D (5 bases). Germline CDR1 is SQVTM and CDR2 is ANQGSEA. V shed 4 bases and J shed 7 bases, with 8 bases lying between them. This CDR3 spans 12 amino acids. The CDR3 protein is CSVGGGNSPLHF. CDR3 nucleotides: TGCAGCGTTGGCGGGGGAAATTCACCCCTCCACTTT.

This clonotype was picked up a small number of times. The V call is TRBV7-9, the J call TRBJ1-3; perhaps TRBD1 as D (6 bases). Trimming left V 5 bases short and J 3 bases short, with 11 bases between. The germline CDR1 and CDR2 sequences are SEHNR and FQNEAQ (reference sequence). This CDR3 is 14 amino acids long. The CDR3 sequence: CASSRRTDGNTIYF. For the CDR3, the DNA is TGTGCCAGCAGCCGCCGGACAGATGGAAACACCATATATTTT.